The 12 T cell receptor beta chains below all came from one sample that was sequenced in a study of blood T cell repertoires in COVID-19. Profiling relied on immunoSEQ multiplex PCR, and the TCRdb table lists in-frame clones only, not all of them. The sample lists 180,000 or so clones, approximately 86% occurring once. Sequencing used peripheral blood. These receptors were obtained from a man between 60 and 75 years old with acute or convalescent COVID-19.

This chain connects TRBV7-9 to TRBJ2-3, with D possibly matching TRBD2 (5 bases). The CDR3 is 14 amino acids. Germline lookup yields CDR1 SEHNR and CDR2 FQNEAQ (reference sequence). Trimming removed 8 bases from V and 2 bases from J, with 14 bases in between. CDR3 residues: CASSRSGFTDTQYF. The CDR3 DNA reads TGTGCCAGCTCCCGAAGCGGTTTCACAGATACGCAGTATTTT.

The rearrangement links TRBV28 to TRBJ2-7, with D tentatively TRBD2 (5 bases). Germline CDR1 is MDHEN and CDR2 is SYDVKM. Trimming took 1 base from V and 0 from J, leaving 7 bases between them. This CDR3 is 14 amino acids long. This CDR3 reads CASSLYGISYEQYF. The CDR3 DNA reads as TGTGCCAGCAGTTTATACGGGATCTCCTACGAGCAGTACTTC. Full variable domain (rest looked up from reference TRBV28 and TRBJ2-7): DVKVTQSSRYLVKRTGEKVFLECVQDMDHENMFWYRQDPGLGLRLIYFSYDVKMKEKGDIPEGYSVSREKKERFSLILESASTNQTSMYLCASSLYGISYEQYFGPGTRLTVT.

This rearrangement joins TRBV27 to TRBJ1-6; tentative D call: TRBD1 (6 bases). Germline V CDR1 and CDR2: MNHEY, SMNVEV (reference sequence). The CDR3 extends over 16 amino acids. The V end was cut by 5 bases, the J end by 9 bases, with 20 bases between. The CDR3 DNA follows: TGTGCCAGCAGTCGGACGGGGGGTGGGGGCATTTCACCCCTCCACTTT. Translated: CASSRTGGGGISPLHF.

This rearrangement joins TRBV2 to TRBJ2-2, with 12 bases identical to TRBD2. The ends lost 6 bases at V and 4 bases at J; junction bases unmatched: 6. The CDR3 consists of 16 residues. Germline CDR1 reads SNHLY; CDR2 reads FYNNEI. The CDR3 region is CASRPTSGRTTGELFF. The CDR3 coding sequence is TGTGCCAGCAGGCCCACTAGCGGGAGGACCACCGGGGAGCTGTTTTTT.

In DNA form, the CDR3 reads TGTGCCAGCGCCCGGGACACCAACAATGAGCAGTTCTTC. Its protein product is CASARDTNNEQFF. V is TRBV2 and J is TRBJ2-1; maybe TRBD1 (6 bases). Trimming took off 8 bases at V and 5 bases at J, with 13 bases between the two ends. Per germline, CDR1 SNHLY and CDR2 FYNNEI. The length of the CDR3 is 13 residues.

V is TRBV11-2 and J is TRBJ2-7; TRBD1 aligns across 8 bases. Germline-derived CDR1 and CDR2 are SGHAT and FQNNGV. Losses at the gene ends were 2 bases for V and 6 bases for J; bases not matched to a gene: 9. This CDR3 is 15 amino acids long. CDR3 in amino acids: CASSLNSGGLGEQYF. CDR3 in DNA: TGTGCCAGCAGCTTAAATTCAGGGGGCTTGGGCGAGCAGTACTTC. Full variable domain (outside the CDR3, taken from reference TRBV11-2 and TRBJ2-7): EAGVAQSPRYKIIEKRQSVAFWCNPISGHATLYWYQQILGQGPKLLIQFQNNGVVDDSQLPKDRFSAERLKGVDSTLKIQPAKLEDSAVYLCASSLNSGGLGEQYFGPGTRLTVT.

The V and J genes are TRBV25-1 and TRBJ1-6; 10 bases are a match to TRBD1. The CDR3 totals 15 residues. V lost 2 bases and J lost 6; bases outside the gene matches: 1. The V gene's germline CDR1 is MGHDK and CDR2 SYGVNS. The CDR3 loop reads CASSERDRGNSPLHF. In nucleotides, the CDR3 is TGTGCCAGCAGTGAAAGGGACAGGGGTAATTCACCCCTCCACTTT.

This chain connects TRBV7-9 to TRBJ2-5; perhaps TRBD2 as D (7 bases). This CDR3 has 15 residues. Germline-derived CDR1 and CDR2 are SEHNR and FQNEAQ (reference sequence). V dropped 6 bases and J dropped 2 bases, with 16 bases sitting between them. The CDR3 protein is CASRPRGGPQETQYF. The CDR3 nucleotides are TGTGCCAGCAGACCAAGGGGGGGCCCACAAGAGACCCAGTACTTC.

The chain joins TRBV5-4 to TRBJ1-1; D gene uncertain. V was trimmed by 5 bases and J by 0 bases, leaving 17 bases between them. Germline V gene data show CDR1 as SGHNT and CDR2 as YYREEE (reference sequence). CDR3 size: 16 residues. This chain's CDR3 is CASSPPGNLMNTEAFF. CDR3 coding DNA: TGTGCCAGCAGTCCCCCAGGCAACCTAATGAACACTGAAGCTTTCTTT.

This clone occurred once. CDR3 nucleotide sequence: TGTGCCAGCAGTGAAGCAGGGACAGGGGCTGGAAACACCATATATTTT. Translation: CASSEAGTGAGNTIYF. The V call is TRBV6-1, the J call TRBJ1-3; 10 bases are shared with TRBD1. The length of the CDR3 is 16 residues. The germline V gene has CDR1 MNHNS and CDR2 SASEGT. V shed 0 bases and J 2 bases; nucleotides not matched to a gene: 1.

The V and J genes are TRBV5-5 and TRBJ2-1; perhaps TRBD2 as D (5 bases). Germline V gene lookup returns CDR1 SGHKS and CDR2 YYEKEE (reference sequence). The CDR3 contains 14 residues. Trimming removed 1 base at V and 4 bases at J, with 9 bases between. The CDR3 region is CASSLQADYNEQFF. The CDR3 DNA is TGTGCCAGCAGCTTGCAAGCGGATTACAATGAGCAGTTCTTC. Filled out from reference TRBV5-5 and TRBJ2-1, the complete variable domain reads DAGVTQSPTHLIKTRGQQVTLRCSPISGHKSVSWYQQVLGQGPQFIFQYYEKEERGRGNFPDRFSARQFPNYSSELNVNALLLGDSALYLCASSLQADYNEQFFGPGTRLTVL.

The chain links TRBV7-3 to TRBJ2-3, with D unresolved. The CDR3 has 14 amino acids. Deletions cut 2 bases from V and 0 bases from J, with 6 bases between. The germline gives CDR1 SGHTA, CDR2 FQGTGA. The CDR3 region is CASSLATSTDTQYF. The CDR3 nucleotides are TGTGCCAGCAGCTTAGCAACTAGCACAGATACGCAGTATTTT.